Below are 32 T cell receptor beta chains sequenced from a single sample in a study of CD8+ T cells in alopecia areata. Extracted from the samples, RNA was reverse transcribed into cDNA to serve as the sequencing template. The method was immunoSEQ multiplex PCR; TCRdb's version includes in-frame clones alone and lacks a portion of them. The repertoire has roughly 190,000 clones, 45% to 65% of them found once; the top ten carry 3% to 4%. Indicated treatment: oral pan-JAK inhibitor, 5-10 mg twice daily. Sequences were derived from CD4+ T cells sorted from blood, sampled at week 4, from a patient treated with tofacitinib. These receptors were collected from a human donor with alopecia areata.

This clone was picked up a small number of times. The chain recombines TRBV27 with TRBJ1-3; no reliable D call. CDR1 is MNHEY, CDR2 SMNVEV, per germline (reference sequence). CDR3 length equals 15 residues. Deletions cut 2 bases from V and 2 bases from J, with 10 bases between. CDR3 sequence reads: CASSLDGYPGNTIYF. CDR3 nucleotide sequence: TGTGCCAGCAGTTTAGACGGGTACCCTGGAAACACCATATATTTT.

This rearrangement joins TRBV7-9 to TRBJ2-4; D gene ambiguous. Germline loops: CDR1 SEHNR, CDR2 FQNEAQ (reference sequence). V was shortened by 5 bases and J by 1 base, with 12 bases between the two germline ends. This CDR3 is 15 amino acids long. CDR3 in amino acids: CASSLLTGAKNIQYF. The DNA of the CDR3 is TGTGCCAGCAGCCTGTTGACTGGGGCCAAAAACATTCAGTACTTC.

This clone has just a few counts. At the DNA level, this CDR3 is encoded by other sequences in the same sample as well. The chain recombines TRBV30 with TRBJ1-5, with D uncertain. This CDR3 has 13 residues. The germline V and J ends were trimmed by 0 bases and 1 base, with 4 bases remaining between them. Germline assignment: CDR1 GTSNPN and CDR2 SVGIG (reference sequence). CDR3: CAWSVDSNQPQHF. The DNA of the CDR3 is TGTGCCTGGAGTGTTGACAGCAATCAGCCCCAGCATTTT.

The chain couples TRBV12-5 to TRBJ2-5; D remains unclear. Trimming left V 1 base short and J 5 bases short, with 11 bases between. CDR3 length: 14 amino acids. Germline values: CDR1 LGHNT, CDR2 FRNRAP. CDR3 amino acids: CASGLGLQGETQYF. CDR3 bases: TGTGCTAGTGGTTTGGGGCTTCAAGGGGAGACCCAGTACTTC.

The rearrangement uses TRBV27 and TRBJ2-5; the D is unclear. This CDR3 is built from 14 residues. V gave up 2 bases and J gave up 5 bases, with 12 bases separating them. CDR1 is MNHEY and CDR2 is SMNVEV in the germline V gene (reference sequence). In DNA form, the CDR3 reads TGTGCCAGCAGTTTAAGGGCTAGTACCGAGACCCAGTACTTC. Protein sequence: CASSLRASTETQYF.

The chain employs TRBV5-1 and TRBJ2-2; either TRBD1 or TRBD2 may supply D (6 bases each). Trimming removed 0 bases at V and 5 bases at J, with 14 bases between. Germline V gene lookup returns CDR1 SGHRS and CDR2 YFSETQ. The CDR3 runs to 16 residues. CDR3 amino acids: CASSLVGGAGTGELFF. In DNA, the CDR3 is TGCGCCAGCAGCTTGGTCGGGGGCGCGGGTACCGGGGAGCTGTTTTTT.

The chain uses TRBV20-1 and TRBJ1-1; D gene unclear. Trimming removed 6 bases at V and 3 bases at J, with 5 bases between. This CDR3 spans 10 amino acids. The germline V gene encodes CDR1 DFQATT and CDR2 SNEGSKA (reference sequence). In DNA, the CDR3 is TGCAGTGCCTGGGACACTGAAGCTTTCTTT. Protein: CSAWDTEAFF.

The chain links TRBV5-1 to TRBJ1-2, with D possibly TRBD1 on 5 matching bases. CDR1 and CDR2 from the germline V gene are SGHRS and YFSETQ. CDR3 length equals 13 residues. Trimming shortened V by 4 bases and J by 8 bases, and 15 bases separated the two germline ends. The CDR3 loop is CASSPVMRDGYTF. CDR3 bases: TGCGCCAGCAGCCCTGTTATGAGGGACGGCTACACCTTC.

The rearrangement joins TRBV29-1 to TRBJ2-3, with TRBD2 matching 7 bases. Germline V CDR1 and CDR2: SQVTM, ANQGSEA. Germline trimming cut 7 bases from V and 1 base from J; bases unmatched to any gene: 14. This CDR3 spans 16 amino acids. CDR3 residues: CSAGGLGGVGTDTQYF. The CDR3 bases are TGCAGCGCCGGGGGGTTGGGCGGTGTGGGCACAGATACGCAGTATTTT.

This CDR3 reads CASPPWTKNRGATEAFF. CDR3 DNA sequence: TGCGCCAGCCCACCTTGGACAAAAAACAGGGGGGCCACTGAAGCTTTCTTT. The J gene is TRBJ1-1, the V gene TRBV23-1; 8 bases map to TRBD1. TRBV23-1 qualifies as an ORF whose function is uncertain. The CDR3 runs to 17 residues. Unmatched junction bases numbered 18, after V lost 8 bases and J lost 4 bases.

This clone appeared a single time. V usage is TRBV20-1 and J usage is TRBJ2-2; D remains unclear. Germline assignment: CDR1 DFQATT and CDR2 SNEGSKA (reference sequence). This CDR3 region has 11 residues. Trimming shortened V by 4 bases and J by 6 bases, and 6 bases separated the two germline ends. The CDR3 loop is CSAIYAGELFF. CDR3 bases: TGCAGTGCTATTTATGCCGGGGAGCTGTTTTTT.

This clone has only one observation. Other DNA sequences in this sample translate to the same CDR3. CDR3 protein: CAWSVGQGNTGELFF. DNA of the CDR3: TGTGCCTGGAGTGTTGGACAGGGAAACACCGGGGAGCTGTTTTTT. V gene TRBV30 combines with J gene TRBJ2-2; 8 positions agree with TRBD1. The CDR3 sequence is 15 residues long. Germline V CDR1 and CDR2: GTSNPN, SVGIG (reference sequence). The J segment lost 2 bases and the V segment lost 0 bases, leaving 2 bases of the junction unmatched.

The V call is TRBV29-1, the J call TRBJ1-1; possible D gene TRBD1, 5 bases. The V gene's germline CDR1 is SQVTM and CDR2 ANQGSEA. The CDR3 loop spans 13 amino acids. The V and J ends lost 6 bases and 6 bases respectively, with 17 bases between them. CDR3 sequence (DNA): TGCAGCGTAACCGGGGACGGGATGCCTGAAGCTTTCTTT. Encoded protein: CSVTGDGMPEAFF.

This clone was seen a few times. CDR3 sequence reads: CAWESSYEQYF. The CDR3 DNA reads as TGTGCCTGGGAGAGCTCCTACGAGCAGTACTTC. The J gene is TRBJ2-7, the V gene TRBV30; D call uncertain. From germline, CDR1 is GTSNPN and CDR2 SVGIG (reference sequence). Trimming took 5 bases from V and 0 from J, leaving 5 bases between them. The CDR3 sequence is 11 residues long.

On this clone: Other DNA sequences in the same sample also yield this CDR3. The chain combines TRBV7-2 with TRBJ2-5; D not resolved. This CDR3 is built from 11 residues. The V end lost 4 bases, the J end lost 5 bases, and 5 bases lay between the germline ends. Germline V gene sequence: CDR1 SGHTA, CDR2 FQGNSA. This chain's CDR3 is CASSSPETQYF. DNA of the CDR3: TGTGCCAGCAGCTCACCGGAGACCCAGTACTTC.

The chain recombines TRBV29-1 with TRBJ1-1; possibly TRBD1 for D (6 bases). The CDR3 loop spans 12 amino acids. Trimming left V 8 bases short and J 1 base short, with 11 bases between. Germline CDR1 SQVTM, CDR2 ANQGSEA. Written as DNA, the CDR3 is TGCAGCAGCCGGGACACGAACACTGAAGCTTTCTTT. Its protein product is CSSRDTNTEAFF.

The rearrangement joins TRBV28 to TRBJ2-3, with 9 bases lining up with TRBD1. This CDR3 contains 20 residues. The germline V gene has CDR1 MDHEN and CDR2 SYDVKM. Trimming cost V 5 bases and J 0 bases; bases outside gene matches: 18. The CDR3 coding sequence is TGTGCCAGCAGTGAACAGGGGGCGACACCTATCTCTGTTAGCACAGATACGCAGTATTTT. Protein product: CASSEQGATPISVSTDTQYF.

This clone has just a few counts. This chain uses TRBV28 with TRBJ2-3; no firm D call. The V gene lost 6 bases and the J gene lost 6 bases, with 10 bases spanning the gap. The CDR3 totals 12 residues. CDR1 is MDHEN and CDR2 is SYDVKM in the germline V gene. The CDR3 reads CASSLLIDTQYF. DNA of the CDR3: TGTGCCAGCAGCCTTCTGATCGATACGCAGTATTTT.

To note about this clone: The same CDR3 also results from other DNA sequences found in this sample. The chain employs TRBV20-1 and TRBJ2-1, with D unresolved. Germline V CDR1 and CDR2: DFQATT, SNEGSKA (reference sequence). Trimming took off 0 bases at V and 6 bases at J, with 3 bases between the two ends. The CDR3 spans 11 residues. The CDR3 DNA follows: TGCAGTGCTAGAGATTCCAATGAGCAGTTCTTC. Translating gives CSARDSNEQFF.

This clone was picked up one time. The rearrangement links TRBV5-4 to TRBJ2-5; D gene unclear. Germline V lookup: CDR1 SGHNT, CDR2 YYREEE (reference sequence). V shed 2 bases and J shed 5 bases, with 10 bases lying between them. This CDR3 comprises 13 residues. CDR3 DNA: TGTGCCAGCAGCTTCCTCGTTGGGGAGACCCAGTACTTC. Encoded protein: CASSFLVGETQYF.

The chain joins TRBV7-8 to TRBJ1-2, with D possibly being TRBD1 (6 bases). V lost 5 bases, J lost 6 bases, and 10 bases lay in between. The germline gives CDR1 SGHVS, CDR2 FQNEAQ. The CDR3 is 12 amino acids. The CDR3 reads CASSPQGDGYTF. The CDR3 DNA sequence: TGTGCCAGCAGCCCACAGGGAGATGGCTACACCTTC.

This clone has a handful of counts. The gene calls are TRBV29-1 and TRBJ2-2; D perhaps matches TRBD2 (7 bases). Germline CDR1 SQVTM, CDR2 ANQGSEA. This CDR3 has 15 amino acids. The V end lost 2 bases, the J end lost 4 bases, and 14 bases lay between the germline ends. Here the CDR3 reads CSVEKGGGTTGELFF. For the CDR3, the DNA is TGCAGCGTTGAAAAGGGAGGGGGGACCACCGGGGAGCTGTTTTTT.

This clone occurred a few times. The gene calls are TRBV7-9 and TRBJ2-7; D may be TRBD2 (6 bases). V was shortened by 5 bases and J by 5 bases, with 19 bases between the two germline ends. Germline V lookup: CDR1 SEHNR, CDR2 FQNEAQ (reference sequence). CDR3 length: 15 residues. CDR3 sequence (DNA): TGTGCCAGCAGCCCTACGGGGGAGCCGTTTGACGAGCAGTACTTC. As protein: CASSPTGEPFDEQYF.

The chain is built from TRBV29-1 and TRBJ1-2; 7 bases fit TRBD1. Germline CDR1 reads SQVTM; CDR2 reads ANQGSEA. The CDR3 sequence is 13 residues long. The J segment lost 1 base and the V segment lost 7 bases, leaving 6 bases of the junction unmatched. CDR3 DNA sequence: TGCAGCGCCGGACAGGACCTTAACTATGGCTACACCTTC. It encodes CSAGQDLNYGYTF.

The chain links TRBV30 to TRBJ2-3, with a weak D call TRBD1 (5 bases). This CDR3 region has 16 residues. Germline-derived CDR1 and CDR2 are GTSNPN and SVGIG (reference sequence). Trimming took off 4 bases at V and 1 base at J, with 18 bases between the two ends. The DNA of the CDR3 is TGTGCCTGGATACCCCCCAGGGTTACGGGCACAGATACGCAGTATTTT. Translated: CAWIPPRVTGTDTQYF.

J is TRBJ2-2 and V is TRBV5-1; TRBD1 matches at 8 bases. Trimming cost V 2 bases and J 5 bases; bases outside gene matches: 2. The CDR3 extends over 14 amino acids. Germline V gene sequence: CDR1 SGHRS, CDR2 YFSETQ. As DNA, the CDR3 is TGCGCCAGCAGCTTAGGACAGGGAACCGGGGAGCTGTTTTTT. It is translated as CASSLGQGTGELFF.

This clone was observed a few times. The chain links TRBV29-1 to TRBJ2-3; 7 nucleotides match TRBD2. With V trimmed by 3 bases and J by 5 bases, 8 bases remained unmatched. Germline CDR1 and CDR2: SQVTM and ANQGSEA. The CDR3 runs to 14 residues. CDR3 sequence reads: CSVDRGGVVDTQYF. The CDR3 nucleotides read TGCAGCGTTGATCGCGGGGGAGTGGTAGATACGCAGTATTTT.

This chain joins TRBV5-1 and TRBJ2-5, with D possibly being TRBD2 (6 bases). The germline V and J ends were trimmed by 5 bases and 4 bases, with 9 bases remaining between them. The CDR3 sequence is 12 residues long. Germline V lookup: CDR1 SGHRS, CDR2 YFSETQ. CDR3 amino acids: CASRRLVETQYF. The CDR3 region has the DNA TGCGCCAGCAGAAGACTAGTAGAGACCCAGTACTTC.

The chain carries TRBV29-1 and TRBJ2-3; 7 bases align to TRBD1. Germline CDR1 reads SQVTM; CDR2 reads ANQGSEA. This CDR3 is built from 14 residues. The V and J ends lost 4 bases and 0 bases, in that order; junction bases with no gene match: 4. CDR3 DNA: TGCAGCGTTGTTCACAGGGGAAGCACAGATACGCAGTATTTT. The encoded protein is CSVVHRGSTDTQYF.

The J gene is TRBJ2-3, the V gene TRBV2; tentatively, D is TRBD1 (6 bases). The ends were cut back, 4 bases at V and 2 bases at J, with 13 bases in the middle. In germline, CDR1 is SNHLY, CDR2 FYNNEI. The CDR3 runs to 15 residues. The CDR3, as DNA: TGTGCCAGCAGTGCCACTAGGACAGACACAGATACGCAGTATTTT. Protein product: CASSATRTDTDTQYF.

The V call is TRBV29-1, the J call TRBJ2-3; D is uncertain. Germline V gene sequence: CDR1 SQVTM, CDR2 ANQGSEA. This CDR3 region has 12 residues. Trimming took off 5 bases at V and 0 bases at J, with 6 bases between the two ends. The CDR3 loop is CSVYASTDTQYF. CDR3 sequence (DNA): TGCAGCGTTTACGCTAGCACAGATACGCAGTATTTT.

The chain combines TRBV5-1 with TRBJ2-1; D may be TRBD2 (6 bases). This CDR3 has 15 amino acids. In germline, CDR1 is SGHRS, CDR2 YFSETQ. Trimming took off 4 bases at V and 6 bases at J, with 17 bases between the two ends. CDR3 sequence reads: CASSRTSPGLNEQFF. The CDR3 DNA sequence: TGCGCCAGCAGCCGCACTAGCCCGGGCCTCAATGAGCAGTTCTTC.